These T cell receptor beta chains were read from a single sample in a study of early T cells in non-severe SARS-CoV-2 infection. A single record per CDR3 protein comes from TCRdb applying MiXCR to the 5' RACE reads. Of some 73,000 distinct CDR3 sequences in the sample, 9.5% to 15% were seen once. Sequencing was carried out using whole blood. These receptor sequences come from an adult who was a healthcare worker with PCR-confirmed SARS-CoV-2 infection or an uninfected control (not recorded which). Each CDR3 is given with its conserved first and last residue. Each record gives: CDR3 protein, CDR3 DNA, J gene, D gene, V gene, clone size. A D gene is named only where the DNA matches it firmly. Clone size, where shown, is once, few, many, or a class for clones that have expanded.

CDR3 protein: CASWGDGSPYEQYF
CDR3 DNA: TGTGCCAGCTGGGGGGACGGCTCCCCCTACGAGCAGTACTTC
J gene: TRBJ2-7
D gene: -
V gene: TRBV2
clone size: many

CDR3 protein: CASSKPRGGTTNEKLFF
CDR3 DNA: TGTGCCAGCAGCAAACCGCGTGGAGGTACAACTAATGAAAAACTGTTTTTT
J gene: TRBJ1-4
D gene: -
V gene: TRBV21-1
clone size: -

CDR3 protein: CASSGGQAIGNTIYF
CDR3 DNA: TGTGCCAGCAGCGGGGGACAGGCTATAGGAAACACTATATATTTT
J gene: TRBJ1-3
D gene: TRBD1
V gene: TRBV7-9
clone size: few

CDR3 protein: CASSGTGVAEQYF
CDR3 DNA: TGCGCCAGCAGCGGGACAGGGGTGGCCGAGCAGTACTTC
J gene: TRBJ2-7
D gene: TRBD1
V gene: TRBV5-1
clone size: few

CDR3 protein: CASSTGSRRAEAFF
CDR3 DNA: TGTGCCAGCAGTACAGGGTCCAGAAGGGCTGAAGCTTTCTTT
J gene: TRBJ1-1
D gene: -
V gene: TRBV27
clone size: -

CDR3 protein: CASSFQLAANSYNEQFF
CDR3 DNA: TGTGCCAGCAGTTTTCAACTAGCGGCAAACTCCTACAATGAGCAGTTCTTC
J gene: TRBJ2-1
D gene: TRBD2
V gene: TRBV12-3/TRBV12-4
clone size: many

CDR3 protein: CASSTTGYSEKLFF
CDR3 DNA: TGCGCCAGCAGCACCACAGGGTATAGTGAAAAACTGTTTTTT
J gene: TRBJ1-4
D gene: -
V gene: TRBV5-1
clone size: -

CDR3 protein: CASSPGRGLHEVF
CDR3 DNA: TGTGCCAGCAGCCCCGGTAGGGGCCTCCACGAGGTCTTC
J gene: TRBJ2-1
D gene: -
V gene: TRBV7-2
clone size: many

CDR3 protein: CAASGGLTDTQYF
CDR3 DNA: TGTGCTGCTTCAGGGGGGCTAACAGATACGCAGTATTTT
J gene: TRBJ2-3
D gene: -
V gene: TRBV30
clone size: many

CDR3 protein: CASSLGVTGQPQHF
CDR3 DNA: TGCGCCAGCAGCTTGGGTGTAACGGGTCAGCCCCAGCATTTT
J gene: TRBJ1-5
D gene: -
V gene: TRBV5-1
clone size: -

CDR3 protein: CSVDQGLGEQYF
CDR3 DNA: TGCAGCGTTGACCAGGGGTTAGGCGAGCAGTACTTC
J gene: TRBJ2-7
D gene: -
V gene: TRBV29-1
clone size: many

CDR3 protein: CASSPVGGNQPQHF
CDR3 DNA: TGTGCCAGCAGCCCCGTAGGGGGCAATCAGCCCCAGCATTTT
J gene: TRBJ1-5
D gene: -
V gene: TRBV9
clone size: -

CDR3 protein: CASSLEGGALIAKNIQYF
CDR3 DNA: TGTGCCAGCAGCTTAGAGGGCGGGGCACTAATAGCCAAAAACATTCAGTACTTC
J gene: TRBJ2-4
D gene: -
V gene: TRBV7-8
clone size: -

CDR3 protein: CASSVPGRYQETQYF
CDR3 DNA: TGTGCCAGCAGCGTACCGGGACGCTACCAAGAGACCCAGTACTTC
J gene: TRBJ2-5
D gene: -
V gene: TRBV3-1
clone size: many

CDR3 protein: CASSIAPSGSHEQYF
CDR3 DNA: TGTGCCAGTAGTATTGCGCCTAGCGGGAGTCACGAGCAGTACTTC
J gene: TRBJ2-7
D gene: TRBD2
V gene: TRBV19
clone size: -

CDR3 protein: CASSSTAYGYTF
CDR3 DNA: TGTGCCAGCAGTTCGACGGCCTATGGCTACACCTTC
J gene: TRBJ1-2
D gene: -
V gene: TRBV27
clone size: -

CDR3 protein: CATSDAGDREAFF
CDR3 DNA: TGTGCCACCAGTGATGCAGGGGACCGGGAAGCTTTCTTT
J gene: TRBJ1-1
D gene: -
V gene: TRBV24-1
clone size: -

CDR3 protein: CASSLVRETQYF
CDR3 DNA: TGTGCCAGCAGCTTAGTCCGAGAGACCCAGTACTTC
J gene: TRBJ2-5
D gene: -
V gene: TRBV7-8
clone size: -

CDR3 protein: CASSLMAGASSTDTQYF
CDR3 DNA: TGCGCCAGCAGCTTGATGGCGGGAGCTTCTAGCACAGATACGCAGTATTTT
J gene: TRBJ2-3
D gene: TRBD2
V gene: TRBV5-1
clone size: few

CDR3 protein: CASIAGFGPEAFF
CDR3 DNA: TGTGCCAGCATCGCAGGGTTCGGGCCTGAAGCTTTCTTT
J gene: TRBJ1-1
D gene: -
V gene: TRBV28
clone size: -

CDR3 protein: CSARDPQGGQPNQPQHF
CDR3 DNA: TGCAGTGCTAGAGACCCTCAGGGCGGACAGCCGAATCAGCCCCAGCATTTT
J gene: TRBJ1-5
D gene: -
V gene: TRBV20-1
clone size: many

CDR3 protein: CASSFQDEQYF
CDR3 DNA: TGCGCCAGCAGCTTCCAGGACGAGCAGTACTTC
J gene: TRBJ2-7
D gene: -
V gene: TRBV5-1
clone size: few

CDR3 protein: CASSPDRGLADTQYF
CDR3 DNA: TGTGCCAGTAGTCCGGACAGGGGGCTGGCAGATACGCAGTATTTT
J gene: TRBJ2-3
D gene: TRBD1
V gene: TRBV19
clone size: -

CDR3 protein: CASSHPGTGGGEQFF
CDR3 DNA: TGTGCCAGCAGCCACCCCGGGACAGGGGGAGGGGAGCAGTTCTTC
J gene: TRBJ2-1
D gene: TRBD1
V gene: TRBV6-6
clone size: -

CDR3 protein: CASSPGTGAPDTQYF
CDR3 DNA: TGTGCCAGCAGCCCCGGGACAGGGGCGCCAGATACGCAGTATTTT
J gene: TRBJ2-3
D gene: TRBD1
V gene: TRBV7-6
clone size: few

CDR3 protein: CASSNGGDTDTQYF
CDR3 DNA: TGTGCCAGCAGTAACGGGGGGGACACAGATACGCAGTATTTT
J gene: TRBJ2-3
D gene: TRBD2
V gene: TRBV2
clone size: -

CDR3 protein: CASSYSWDSYGYTF
CDR3 DNA: TGTGCCAGCAGTTACTCCTGGGACTCCTATGGCTACACCTTC
J gene: TRBJ1-2
D gene: -
V gene: TRBV6-5
clone size: few

CDR3 protein: CATWGVRATNEKLFF
CDR3 DNA: TGTGCCACCTGGGGTGTACGAGCAACTAATGAAAAACTGTTTTTT
J gene: TRBJ1-4
D gene: -
V gene: TRBV28
clone size: -

CDR3 protein: CSAWTEGGNEQFF
CDR3 DNA: TGCAGTGCCTGGACTGAGGGGGGCAATGAGCAGTTCTTC
J gene: TRBJ2-1
D gene: -
V gene: TRBV20-1
clone size: -

CDR3 protein: CTSSSRGRSSYEQYF
CDR3 DNA: TGTACCAGCAGTTCCAGGGGTCGTTCCTCCTACGAGCAGTACTTC
J gene: TRBJ2-7
D gene: -
V gene: TRBV28
clone size: -

CDR3 protein: CAIRDSGTTYNEQFF
CDR3 DNA: TGTGCCATCAGGGATTCCGGGACAACTTACAATGAGCAGTTCTTC
J gene: TRBJ2-1
D gene: -
V gene: TRBV10-3
clone size: -

CDR3 protein: CATQGLAGGNEQFF
CDR3 DNA: TGTGCCACCCAAGGACTAGCGGGAGGCAATGAGCAGTTCTTC
J gene: TRBJ2-1
D gene: TRBD2
V gene: TRBV19
clone size: few

CDR3 protein: CSVRTGGIIYGYTF
CDR3 DNA: TGCAGCGTCCGGACAGGGGGAATCATCTATGGCTACACCTTC
J gene: TRBJ1-2
D gene: TRBD1
V gene: TRBV29-1
clone size: few

CDR3 protein: CASSLRYGGSYNEQFF
CDR3 DNA: TGTGCCAGCAGTTTACGGTATGGGGGATCCTACAATGAGCAGTTCTTC
J gene: TRBJ2-1
D gene: -
V gene: TRBV28
clone size: many

CDR3 protein: CASTERRYNEQFF
CDR3 DNA: TGTGCCAGCACCGAGAGGCGGTACAATGAGCAGTTCTTC
J gene: TRBJ2-1
D gene: -
V gene: TRBV2
clone size: many

CDR3 protein: CASSLRRSSYEQYF
CDR3 DNA: TGTGCCAGCAGCCTTAGGCGGAGTAGCTACGAGCAGTACTTC
J gene: TRBJ2-7
D gene: -
V gene: TRBV3-1
clone size: -

CDR3 protein: CASTDWSSYNEQFF
CDR3 DNA: TGTGCCAGTACGGACTGGAGCTCCTACAATGAGCAGTTCTTC
J gene: TRBJ2-1
D gene: -
V gene: TRBV6-1
clone size: few

CDR3 protein: CASSPGEPYEQYF
CDR3 DNA: TGCGCCAGCAGCCCCGGGGAGCCCTACGAGCAGTACTTC
J gene: TRBJ2-7
D gene: -
V gene: TRBV5-1
clone size: -

CDR3 protein: CASSSPRTPNYGYTF
CDR3 DNA: TGTGCCAGCAGCTCCCCCCGGACACCGAACTATGGCTACACCTTC
J gene: TRBJ1-2
D gene: -
V gene: TRBV11-2
clone size: few

CDR3 protein: CSTRNSGRAFYEQYF
CDR3 DNA: TGCAGTACTAGAAACAGCGGGAGGGCCTTCTACGAGCAGTACTTC
J gene: TRBJ2-7
D gene: TRBD2
V gene: TRBV20-1
clone size: -

CDR3 protein: CASSLSNRAGEQYF
CDR3 DNA: TGTGCCAGCAGTTTATCCAACAGGGCTGGGGAGCAGTACTTC
J gene: TRBJ2-7
D gene: -
V gene: TRBV27
clone size: many

CDR3 protein: CSANGGPEAFF
CDR3 DNA: TGCAGTGCGAACGGGGGCCCTGAAGCTTTCTTT
J gene: TRBJ1-1
D gene: -
V gene: TRBV20-1
clone size: many

CDR3 protein: CASSPRRSIYGYTF
CDR3 DNA: TGTGCCAGCAGTCCCCGCAGGAGCATTTATGGCTACACCTTC
J gene: TRBJ1-2
D gene: -
V gene: TRBV28
clone size: many

CDR3 protein: CASSLRDRNYEQYF
CDR3 DNA: TGTGCCAGCAGTCTGCGGGACAGGAACTACGAGCAGTACTTC
J gene: TRBJ2-7
D gene: TRBD1
V gene: TRBV12-3/TRBV12-4
clone size: few

CDR3 protein: CSAQGTREKWYF
CDR3 DNA: TGCAGTGCCCAAGGAACTAGGGAAAAGTGGTACTTC
J gene: TRBJ2-7
D gene: -
V gene: TRBV20-1
clone size: few

CDR3 protein: CASSSPGPQETQYF
CDR3 DNA: TGTGCCAGCTCATCCCCGGGACCTCAAGAGACCCAGTACTTC
J gene: TRBJ2-5
D gene: -
V gene: TRBV18
clone size: medium-sized

CDR3 protein: CATSDTPGVSTDTQYF
CDR3 DNA: TGTGCCACCAGTGATACCCCGGGAGTATCTACAGATACGCAGTATTTT
J gene: TRBJ2-3
D gene: -
V gene: TRBV24-1
clone size: few

CDR3 protein: CASTADSHSGANVLTF
CDR3 DNA: TGTGCCAGCACCGCGGACAGCCACTCTGGGGCCAACGTCCTGACTTTC
J gene: TRBJ2-6
D gene: -
V gene: TRBV7-9
clone size: -